The 4 T cell receptor beta chains presented below share a single source sample, sequenced in a study of blood T cell repertoires in COVID-19 (dated by TCRdb to the early 2020s). The library was obtained by the immunoSEQ multiplex PCR assay. Held by TCRdb, this immuneACCESS table contains in-frame sequences only and omits some clones. Under half of the omission traces to an unresolved V gene where checked; the cause of the rest is unknown. The sample records approximately 200,000 clones, 88% of which are singletons. Of the sample, about 1.1% is held by the ten largest clones. The sample taken for sequencing was peripheral blood. The source of these receptors is a man aged 25 to 40 with acute or convalescent COVID-19.

The rearrangement uses TRBV7-8 and TRBJ1-1; 7 bases fit TRBD1. After removal of 5 bases from V and 5 bases from J, the junction contained 17 bases not matched to a gene. Looked up from germline, CDR1 is SGHVS and CDR2 is FQNEAQ. This CDR3 has 17 residues. For the CDR3, the DNA is TGTGCCAGCAGCCCCCGACAGGGAATAAGTGTCAGAACTGAAGCTTTCTTT. As protein: CASSPRQGISVRTEAFF.

This chain joins TRBV4-2 and TRBJ2-1; D not resolved. Germline V gene data show CDR1 as LGHNA and CDR2 as YNFKEQ. The CDR3 length is 15 residues. V was shortened by 1 base and J by 9 bases, with 16 bases between the two germline ends. In nucleotides, the CDR3 is TGTGCCAGCAGCCAAGGGAAGCGCGTTTTTGCTGAGCAGTTCTTC. It codes for CASSQGKRVFAEQFF.

V gene TRBV12-3 or TRBV12-4 combines with J gene TRBJ1-1; D is uncertain. With 1 base removed from V and 1 base from J, the gap between germline ends came to 4 bases. The CDR3 runs to 13 residues. The CDR3 region is CASSLGENTEAFF. The DNA for the CDR3 is TGTGCCAGCAGTTTAGGAGAGAACACTGAAGCTTTCTTT.

J is TRBJ2-7 and V is TRBV14; 10 bases map to TRBD2. CDR1 SGHDN and CDR2 FVKESK come from the germline V gene. The J segment lost 2 bases and the V segment lost 1 base, leaving 5 bases of the junction unmatched. The CDR3 covers 16 residues. CDR3 bases: TGTGCCAGCAGCCAAGTGCTGAGCGGGGGGGCCTACGAGCAGTACTTC. This codes for CASSQVLSGGAYEQYF.